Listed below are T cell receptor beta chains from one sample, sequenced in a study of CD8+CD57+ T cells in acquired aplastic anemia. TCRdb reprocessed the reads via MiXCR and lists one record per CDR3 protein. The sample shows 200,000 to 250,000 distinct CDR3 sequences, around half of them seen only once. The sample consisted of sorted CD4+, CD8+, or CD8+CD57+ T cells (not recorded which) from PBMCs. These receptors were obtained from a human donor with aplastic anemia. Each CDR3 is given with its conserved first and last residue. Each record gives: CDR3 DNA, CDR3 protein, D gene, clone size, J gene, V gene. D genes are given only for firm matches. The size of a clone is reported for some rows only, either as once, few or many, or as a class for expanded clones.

TGTGCCAGCTTAAAACCACCCCTCCACTTT | CASLKPPLHF | NA | NA | TRBJ1-6 | TRBV2
TGTGCCAGCAGCCCAGGGACAGGGGGCACAGATACGCAGTATTTT | CASSPGTGGTDTQYF | TRBD1 | NA | TRBJ2-3 | TRBV9
TGTGCCACCAGTGAGGTGGGGTCGCCAGACCAGCAGTACTTC | CATSEVGSPDQQYF | NA | NA | TRBJ2-7 | TRBV24-1
TGCGCCAGCAGCCAGCTGGGTGGTACCTACGGGCAGTACTTC | CASSQLGGTYGQYF | NA | few | TRBJ2-7 | TRBV4-1
TGTGCCACCAGTGATTCCGAGACTAGTTACAATGAGCAGTTCTTC | CATSDSETSYNEQFF | NA | few | TRBJ2-1 | TRBV24-1
TGTGCCAGTAGTATAGGGGAGGGGCGCAATCAGCCCCAGCATTTT | CASSIGEGRNQPQHF | NA | NA | TRBJ1-5 | TRBV19
TGCAGCGTGGGGACAGCAGGAACTAATGAAAAACTGTTTTTT | CSVGTAGTNEKLFF | TRBD1 | NA | TRBJ1-4 | TRBV29-1
TGTGCCAGCAGGGGTCCGACAAATGAAAAACTGTTTTTT | CASRGPTNEKLFF | NA | few | TRBJ1-4 | TRBV7-9
TGTGCCAGCAGTGAAGGTGGGATCTATGGCTACACCTTC | CASSEGGIYGYTF | NA | many | TRBJ1-2 | TRBV6-1
TGTGCCACCAGTGATACCCGTAGCTCCTACAATGAGCAGTTCTTC | CATSDTRSSYNEQFF | NA | NA | TRBJ2-1 | TRBV24-1
TGTGCCAGCAGCTGGGTGGGACTAGAAGGATACAATTCACCCCTCCACTTT | CASSWVGLEGYNSPLHF | NA | few | TRBJ1-6 | TRBV5-6
TGTGCCACCAGCCGGGGGTCTCAGGGGTACAATTCACCCCTCCACTTT | CATSRGSQGYNSPLHF | NA | NA | TRBJ1-6 | TRBV15
TGCGCCAGCAGCTCCGGACAGGGGTGGCAAGAGACCCAGTACTTC | CASSSGQGWQETQYF | TRBD1 | few | TRBJ2-5 | TRBV5-1
TGCAGCGTGAATGGACGGGGCACCGGGGAGCTGTTTTTT | CSVNGRGTGELFF | NA | many | TRBJ2-2 | TRBV29-1
TGCGCCAGCGCCGTTGGGGTCAATTCACCCCTCCACTTT | CASAVGVNSPLHF | NA | many | TRBJ1-6 | TRBV10-2
TGTGCCAGCAGTGAATTGTTGTATGAAGCTTTCTTT | CASSELLYEAFF | NA | many | TRBJ1-1 | TRBV2
TGTGCCAGCAGTTCGTGGAGTGATTCACCCCTCCACTTT | CASSSWSDSPLHF | NA | many | TRBJ1-6 | TRBV6-6
TGTGCCAGCAGCGATACTAGACGGAGAGGTGCAGATACGCAGTATTTT | CASSDTRRRGADTQYF | NA | NA | TRBJ2-3 | TRBV9
TGCGCCAGCAGCTGGGTCAGAAGCTACGAGCAGTACTTC | CASSWVRSYEQYF | NA | NA | TRBJ2-7 | TRBV5-1
TGTGCCATCAGTGAAGCGAGGGACGGGGGCCTTATCGAGCAGTACTTC | CAISEARDGGLIEQYF | NA | many | TRBJ2-7 | TRBV10-3
TGTGCCAGCAGGGGACAGGGGACTTCGAACACTGAAGCTTTCTTT | CASRGQGTSNTEAFF | TRBD1 | many | TRBJ1-1 | TRBV11-2
TGTGCCAGCAGCGGGAAGCGGGGGGGACCCTACGAGCAGTACTTC | CASSGKRGGPYEQYF | TRBD2 | NA | TRBJ2-7 | TRBV7-2
TGTGCCAGCACGAGCGACTACAATGAGCAGTTCTTC | CASTSDYNEQFF | NA | many | TRBJ2-1 | TRBV6-1
TGTGCCAGTAGTATAGGATACACAGGGGCGGTCAATCAGCCCCAGCATTTT | CASSIGYTGAVNQPQHF | TRBD1 | many | TRBJ1-5 | TRBV19
TGTGCCAGCAGTTTGAGACGGGGATTCAAAGAGACCCAGTACTTC | CASSLRRGFKETQYF | NA | NA | TRBJ2-5 | TRBV7-8
TGTGCCAGCAGCGTAGGGGGGGGAGGTCAGCCCCAGCATTTT | CASSVGGGGQPQHF | NA | many | TRBJ1-5 | TRBV9
TGCGCCAGCAGCCAAGAACGTCACGTCGGGGGTCAGCAGTTCTTC | CASSQERHVGGQQFF | NA | NA | TRBJ2-1 | TRBV4-3
TGTGCCAGCAGTGGAGCGGGGAGTCTCGACGAGCAGTACTTC | CASSGAGSLDEQYF | TRBD2 | NA | TRBJ2-7 | TRBV25-1
TGTGCCAGCAGTTACGGGGGGGGCGGAAGCTATGGCTACACCTTC | CASSYGGGGSYGYTF | NA | few | TRBJ1-2 | TRBV6-5
TGTGCCAGCAGCGGCGGACTAGCGGGAGGGGATACGCAGTATTTT | CASSGGLAGGDTQYF | TRBD2 | few | TRBJ2-3 | TRBV9
TGTGCCAGCACGAGGAGCTATGGGGCCCAGTACTTC | CASTRSYGAQYF | NA | NA | TRBJ2-5 | TRBV2